A single sample gave rise to the 6 T cell receptor beta chains below, sequenced in a study of blood T cell repertoires in COVID-19. Repertoires were generated with immunoSEQ multiplex PCR, while TCRdb's copy carries only in-frame clones and drops some. Counted here are 150,000 to 200,000 clones, roughly nine tenths occurring once; the ten biggest clones make up around 1.9%. The sample taken for sequencing was peripheral blood. These receptors were taken from a man younger than 30 who had recovered from COVID-19.

The chain recombines TRBV11-2 with TRBJ1-1, with TRBD1 identical over 8 bases. The V and J ends lost 0 bases and 11 bases, in that order; junction bases with no gene match: 8. This CDR3 region has 14 residues. Germline CDR1 is SGHAT and CDR2 is FQNNGV. CDR3 loop: CASSLDQGAVRAFF. The CDR3 DNA follows: TGTGCCAGCAGCTTAGATCAGGGGGCTGTTCGGGCTTTCTTT.

CDR3 sequence: CASIFSDIQPQHF. CDR3 bases: TGTGCCAGCATCTTCTCGGACATTCAGCCCCAGCATTTT. The V and J genes are TRBV6-6 and TRBJ1-5; possible D gene TRBD1, 5 bases. Trimming removed 7 bases from V and 6 bases from J, with 13 bases in between. The CDR3 totals 13 residues. The germline gives CDR1 MNHNY, CDR2 SVGAGI (reference sequence).

The chain has TRBV18 and TRBJ2-1; perhaps TRBD2 as D (6 bases). The CDR3 extends over 18 amino acids. CDR1 and CDR2 from the germline V gene are KGHSH and LQKENI. Between the trimmed V and J ends, which lost 2 bases and 0 bases, there was a span of 17 bases. In DNA form, the CDR3 reads TGTGCCAGCTCACCATGGGGCGGGCGGGGAAGCTCCTACAATGAGCAGTTCTTC. It codes for CASSPWGGRGSSYNEQFF. Full variable domain (missing parts from reference TRBV18 and TRBJ2-1): NAGVMQNPRHLVRRRGQEARLRCSPMKGHSHVYWYRQLPEEGLKFMVYLQKENIIDESGMPKERFSAEFPKEGPSILRIQQVVRGDSAAYFCASSPWGGRGSSYNEQFFGPGTRLTVL.

The chain carries TRBV7-9 and TRBJ2-1; 12 bases fit TRBD2. This CDR3 has 15 residues. Looked up from germline, CDR1 is SEHNR and CDR2 is FQNEAQ (reference sequence). The junction had 9 bases not matched to a gene; V was cut back by 6 bases and J by 9 bases. The CDR3 DNA is TGTGCCAGCAGGCCTAGCGGGAGGGCCCGGGGTGAGCAGTTCTTC. As protein: CASRPSGRARGEQFF.

J is TRBJ2-3 and V is TRBV27; the match to TRBD2 covers 9 bases. V lost 7 bases, J lost 0 bases, and 14 bases stayed unmatched. The germline CDR1 and CDR2 sequences are MNHEY and SMNVEV (reference sequence). The CDR3 length is 18 residues. CDR3 region: CASIKRLAGSPSTDTQYF. CDR3 coding DNA: TGTGCCAGCATTAAGCGGCTAGCGGGATCTCCTAGCACAGATACGCAGTATTTT.

This chain connects TRBV11-1 to TRBJ1-5; TRBD1 agrees at 8 bases. The germline gives CDR1 SGHAT, CDR2 FQDESV (reference sequence). Trimming took 2 bases from V and 2 from J; bases not matched to a gene: 2. The CDR3 has 15 residues. The chain's CDR3 is CASSLSGGGNQPQHF. Written as DNA, the CDR3 is TGTGCCAGCAGCTTATCAGGGGGCGGCAATCAGCCCCAGCATTTT.